This T cell receptor beta chain appears in the sequencing data of a study of blood T cells in healthy people across ages. A sample-barcoded 5' primer and a J-beta primer mix were used in a second PCR of roughly 6 to 11 cycles. Each CDR3 protein gets one entry after TCRdb re-called the 5' RACE reads with MiXCR. The sample holds about 840,000 distinct CDR3 sequences, approximately 32% seen once. This clonotype came up a few times. The target antigen is unknown. Study-wide results and limits: Older age went with lower TCR beta diversity per million T cells, in a roughly linear way. Donors of long life had a larger count of naive CD4+ cells and greater diversity than aged donors. Percentage of naive T cells showed a strong correlation with TCR beta diversity.

This CDR3 comprises 14 residues. Germline V gives CDR1 DFQATT, CDR2 SNEGSKA (reference sequence). Trimming removed 6 bases from V and 0 bases from J, with 13 bases in between. The same data also contributed to another study, on T cells of mothers and their children. That paper adds: T cell clones that were persistent and microchimeric went undetected.

The chain joins TRBV20-1 to TRBJ2-3; D call uncertain. The TCR sequence derives from a woman aged 40 to 55 in good health. Sample: blood. CDR3 sequence (DNA): TGCAGTGCCCGAGTTGATCGGAGCACAGATACGCAGTATTTT. Residues: CSARVDRSTDTQYF.